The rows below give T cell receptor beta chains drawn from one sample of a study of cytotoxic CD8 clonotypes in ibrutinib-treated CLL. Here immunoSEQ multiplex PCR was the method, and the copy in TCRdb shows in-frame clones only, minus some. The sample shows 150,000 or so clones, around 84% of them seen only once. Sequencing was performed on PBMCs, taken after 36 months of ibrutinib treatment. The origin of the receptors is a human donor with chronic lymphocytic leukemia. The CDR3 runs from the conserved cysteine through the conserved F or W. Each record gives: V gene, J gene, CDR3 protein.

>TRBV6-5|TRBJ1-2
CASSYYLTNYGYTF
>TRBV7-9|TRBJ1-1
CASSPQSMNTEAFF
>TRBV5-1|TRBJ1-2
CASKNPGHYYGYTF
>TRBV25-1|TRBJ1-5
CASRPQGAAANGNQPQHF
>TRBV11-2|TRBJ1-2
CASSLETGFQYGYTF
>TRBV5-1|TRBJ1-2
CASSLDGQAGGTF
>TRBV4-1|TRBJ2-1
CASSVRRGTGGMDAGEQFF
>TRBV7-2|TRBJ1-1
CASSPLGYHTEAFF
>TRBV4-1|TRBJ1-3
CASSQGGNTIYF
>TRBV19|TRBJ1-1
CASSIVGVTFF
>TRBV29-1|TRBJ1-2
CSVEPKRNYGYTF
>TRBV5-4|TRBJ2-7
CASSFWSEEQYF
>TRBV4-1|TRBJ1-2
CASSQTDLYGYTF
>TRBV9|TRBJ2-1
CASSVDGSYNEQFF
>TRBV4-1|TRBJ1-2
CASSPHPARVDGYTF
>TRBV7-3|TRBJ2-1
CASSWGLASYNEQFF
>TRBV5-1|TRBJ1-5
CASSPGDRGTQPQHF
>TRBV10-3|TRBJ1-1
CAISGPSGVTFTEAFF
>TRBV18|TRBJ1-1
CASSPQSGYLAFF
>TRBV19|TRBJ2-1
CASAGTSGSYEQFF
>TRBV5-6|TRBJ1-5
CASSWGQGTRPQHF
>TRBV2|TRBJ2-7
CASIAGYYGYEQYF
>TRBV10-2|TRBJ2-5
CASSGLAGVGTQYF